A single sample is the source of the 14 T cell receptor beta chains below, sequenced in a study of regulatory T cells in long-lasting Graves disease. Time point described: newly diagnosed GD, antithyroid drugs for less than 3 months. Making the TCR library involved RNA that had been extracted from PBMCs. Assembly of TCR beta libraries relied on iRepertoire HTBI primers together with Arm-PCR of CDR3 regions. MiXCR was run by TCRdb on the multiplex PCR reads, yielding one entry per CDR3 protein. The sample carries about 540,000 distinct CDR3 sequences, roughly 14% recorded once. These same data were also listed under a study on T cells in Graves' hyperthyroidism and ophthalmopathy.

Sequences were derived from peripheral blood mononuclear cells (PBMCs), sampled at new diagnosis, from a patient treated with antithyroid drugs. The receptors were sampled from a man aged 30 to 45 with Graves disease.

Note on this clonotype: A much larger clonotype is one base distant, so this may be a read error. J is TRBJ2-7 and V is TRBV12-3 or TRBV12-4, with D tentatively TRBD2 (6 bases). The length of the CDR3 is 15 residues. CDR3 amino acids: CASSNPGETPYEQHF. The CDR3 DNA follows: TGTGCCAGCTCCAACCCGGGGGAAACCCCCTACGAGCAGCACTTC.

This clonotype was recorded many times. The chain joins TRBV12-3 or TRBV12-4 to TRBJ2-1; 9 positions match TRBD2. V dropped 10 bases and J dropped 3; count of bases not matched to a gene: 4. The CDR3 length is 13 residues. CDR3 bases: TGTGCCAACCTAGCGGGACGCTACAATGAGCAGTTCTTC. It translates to CANLAGRYNEQFF.

At least ten counts were recorded for this clonotype. This chain joins TRBV27 and TRBJ2-5; TRBD1 might be the D (6 bases). V dropped 6 bases and J dropped 1 base, with 15 bases sitting between them. Germline lookup yields CDR1 MNHEY and CDR2 SMNVEV (reference sequence). The CDR3 loop spans 15 amino acids. Here the CDR3 DNA reads TGTGCCAGCAGCCTACTCAGGGGTGGCCAAGAGACCCAGTACTTC. This gives the protein CASSLLRGGQETQYF.

This clonotype was counted a few times. The rearrangement joins TRBV30 to TRBJ2-1; a weak D match, TRBD1 (6 bases). CDR1 is GTSNPN and CDR2 is SVGIG in the germline V gene (reference sequence). The CDR3 runs to 14 residues. The V end was cut by 6 bases, the J end by 4 bases, with 16 bases between. The CDR3 region is CACRSIQGYNEQFF. CDR3 bases: TGTGCCTGCCGGTCGATACAGGGTTACAATGAGCAGTTCTTC.

The chain carries TRBV25-1 and TRBJ1-2, with TRBD1 identical over 9 bases. The CDR3 covers 15 residues. V lost 4 bases to trimming and J lost 4 bases; unmatched junction nucleotides: 7. The germline V gene has CDR1 MGHDK and CDR2 SYGVNS. CDR3 sequence reads: CASSATGGSSYGYTF. CDR3 bases: TGTGCCAGCAGTGCTACAGGGGGCTCTAGCTATGGCTACACCTTC.

This clonotype was seen many times. The gene calls are TRBV27 and TRBJ2-7; 7 bases line up with TRBD1. This CDR3 has 17 residues. J gave up 6 bases and V 3 bases, and 17 bases lay outside the gene matches. CDR1 is MNHEY, CDR2 SMNVEV, per germline (reference sequence). In DNA form, the CDR3 reads TGTGCCAGCAGTTTCTATGGGGTAGACAGGGAATTCGGCGAGCAGTACTTC. Protein sequence: CASSFYGVDREFGEQYF.

V gene TRBV5-1 combines with J gene TRBJ2-2, with D unclear. This CDR3 is 15 amino acids long. Germline loops: CDR1 SGHRS, CDR2 YFSETQ. The V end was cut by 4 bases, the J end by 3 bases, with 13 bases between. The CDR3 reads CASSPRISDTGELFF. The CDR3 coding sequence is TGCGCCAGCAGCCCGAGGATCAGCGACACCGGGGAGCTGTTTTTT.

There are many counts of this clonotype. The rearrangement links TRBV7-8 to TRBJ1-4; the D is unclear. Trimming took 1 base from V and 2 from J, leaving 8 bases between them. Germline V gene lookup returns CDR1 SGHVS and CDR2 FQNEAQ. The CDR3 has 15 amino acids. CDR3 loop: CASSLEAGTNEKLFF. CDR3 coding DNA: TGTGCCAGCAGCTTAGAGGCGGGGACTAATGAAAAACTGTTTTTT. The complete variable domain, with remaining parts taken from reference TRBV7-8 and TRBJ1-4, reads GAGVSQSPRYKVAKRGQDVALRCDPISGHVSLFWYQQALGQGPEFLTYFQNEAQLDKSGLPSDRFFAERPEGSVSTLKIQRTQQEDSAVYLCASSLEAGTNEKLFFGSGTQLSVL.

This clonotype was recorded at least ten times. The rearrangement uses TRBV7-2 and TRBJ2-7; D call uncertain. Germline V gene sequence: CDR1 SGHTA, CDR2 FQGNSA. Deletions cut 1 base from V and 6 bases from J, with 16 bases between. This CDR3 is built from 15 residues. Here the CDR3 DNA reads TGTGCCAGCAGCTTAGACGCCACCCAATCACGCGAGCAGTACTTC. Its translation is CASSLDATQSREQYF.

The table lists this clonotype with many counts. The genes are TRBV6-2 or TRBV6-3 and TRBJ2-7; TRBD1 agrees at 10 bases. The CDR3 consists of 14 residues. CDR1 and CDR2 (germline): MNHEY, SVGEGT. Germline trimming cut 8 bases from V and 1 base from J; bases unmatched to any gene: 5. The CDR3 is CASGPGQGSYEQYF. The CDR3 DNA reads as TGTGCCAGCGGACCGGGACAGGGGTCCTACGAGCAGTACTTC.

The chain employs TRBV11-2 and TRBJ2-1; 7 bases fit TRBD2. V lost 1 base and J lost 5; bases outside the gene matches: 11. In germline, CDR1 is SGHAT, CDR2 FQNNGV. The CDR3 contains 17 residues. CDR3: CASSLVRWEGRHNEQFF. CDR3 coding DNA: TGTGCCAGCAGCTTAGTTCGGTGGGAGGGCCGCCACAATGAGCAGTTCTTC.

This clonotype was picked up many times. The chain carries TRBV12-3 or TRBV12-4 and TRBJ2-7, with D possibly TRBD1 on 5 matching bases. V shed 4 bases and J shed 9 bases, with 19 bases lying between them. The CDR3 sequence is 14 residues long. The CDR3 reads CASSSSTALLGQYF. CDR3 coding DNA: TGTGCCAGCAGTTCCTCGACAGCCTTACTCGGGCAGTACTTC.

The chain couples TRBV25-1 to TRBJ2-1; TRBD2 matches at 13 bases. The J segment lost 7 bases and the V segment lost 3 bases, leaving 9 bases of the junction unmatched. CDR1 is MGHDK and CDR2 is SYGVNS in the germline V gene. The CDR3 spans 17 residues. The CDR3 loop reads CASSDSAGTSGNNEQFF. The CDR3 nucleotides read TGTGCCAGCAGTGACTCAGCCGGGACTAGCGGGAATAATGAGCAGTTCTTC.

This clonotype was counted a few times. The genes are TRBV15 and TRBJ2-2; D unclear. There are 16 residues in the CDR3. CDR1 is LNHNV and CDR2 is YYDKDF in the germline V gene (reference sequence). V dropped 6 bases and J dropped 0 bases, with 14 bases sitting between them. Written as DNA, the CDR3 is TGTGCCACCAGGAGCATGCCCACCTCGAACACCGGGGAGCTGTTTTTT. Translated: CATRSMPTSNTGELFF.